This T cell receptor beta chain stems from a study of beta chain features in type 1 diabetes. Every bit of the isolated RNA underwent reverse transcription, so sequencing read expressed TCRB transcripts. Here immunoSEQ multiplex PCR was the method, and the copy in TCRdb shows in-frame clones only, minus some. The table records under 150,000 clones, around 7% of them present only once. Comment on this clone: The antigen is unknown.

Sorting that relied on CD45RO/CCR7/CD25/CD127/CD95/CD27 yielded CD4+ naive, central memory, regulatory and stem cell-like memory cells. Findings of the study overall: The study found fewer insertions and more deletions at VDJ junctions in type 1 diabetes patients.

The sequence was collected from a woman aged 30 to 39 in good health. Sequenced sample: central memory CD4+ T cells from blood.

CDR3 coding DNA: TGCGCCAGCAGCCAAGACGTAGCGTATAGCACAGATACGCAGTATTTT. Residues: CASSQDVAYSTDTQYF. The gene calls are TRBV4-3 and TRBJ2-3; maybe TRBD2 (5 bases). The CDR3 is made up of 16 amino acids. Germline CDR1 and CDR2: LGHNA and YSLEER. Between the trimmed V and J ends, which lost 0 bases and 0 bases, there was a span of 10 bases.